These 22 T cell receptor beta chains came from one sample sequenced in a study of T cell responses to AZD1222 COVID-19 vaccine. Only in-frame clones appear in the TCRdb table, and some are missing; sequencing was by immunoSEQ multiplex PCR. The data show more than 150,000 clones, 88% seen once. The sample here was peripheral blood, taken 28 days after the second AZD1222 dose. The receptors here all came from an adult who received the AZD1222 COVID-19 vaccine.

The chain combines TRBV18 with TRBJ2-1, with TRBD1 as a possible D gene (5 bases). Trimming cost V 3 bases and J 4 bases, with 7 bases left between them. CDR1 and CDR2 from the germline V gene are KGHSH and LQKENI. The CDR3 extends over 13 amino acids. The CDR3 region has the DNA TGTGCCAGCTCACCCCAGGGTTACAATGAGCAGTTCTTC. Its protein is CASSPQGYNEQFF.

The rearrangement joins TRBV27 to TRBJ1-2; tentatively, D is TRBD1 (5 bases). The CDR3 has 15 residues. V was shortened by 2 bases and J by 6 bases, with 16 bases between the two germline ends. The germline CDR1 and CDR2 sequences are MNHEY and SMNVEV (reference sequence). Here the CDR3 DNA reads TGTGCCAGCAGTTTAACAAGGGCAGGGATGGATGGCTACACCTTC. Translated: CASSLTRAGMDGYTF.

V and J are TRBV30 and TRBJ1-6; 9 bases map to TRBD1. The CDR3 is 16 amino acids. CDR1 is GTSNPN and CDR2 is SVGIG in the germline V gene (reference sequence). J lost 4 bases, V lost 4 bases, and 8 bases had no gene match. The CDR3 DNA sequence: TGTGCCTGGACAATCAAGGACAGGGGATATAATTCACCCCTCCACTTT. Amino acids: CAWTIKDRGYNSPLHF. Looking up the rest from reference TRBV30 and TRBJ1-6 gives the full variable domain: SQTIHQWPATLVQPVGSPLSLECTVEGTSNPNLYWYRQAAGRGLQLLFYSVGIGQISSEVPQNLSASRPQDRQFILSSKKLLLSDSGFYLCAWTIKDRGYNSPLHFGNGTRLTVT.

The chain carries TRBV18 and TRBJ1-4, with unresolved D. This CDR3 spans 13 amino acids. Germline assignment: CDR1 KGHSH and CDR2 LQKENI. The V and J ends lost 6 bases and 8 bases respectively, with 13 bases between them. CDR3 nucleotide sequence: TGTGCCAGCTCCCTCGGGGTCGACGAAAAACTGTTTTTT. It encodes CASSLGVDEKLFF.

This clone occurred once. For the CDR3, the DNA is TGTGCCAGCAGTTACTCAGCGGGAGGGAGCAATGAGCAGTTCTTC. The encoded protein is CASSYSAGGSNEQFF. The chain employs TRBV6-5 and TRBJ2-1; 10 positions match TRBD2. Trimming at V came to 0 bases and at J to 6 bases, leaving 2 bases not matched to a gene. Germline CDR1 MNHEY, CDR2 SVGAGI. The CDR3 extends over 15 amino acids.

The chain has TRBV5-5 and TRBJ2-1, with D possibly being TRBD1 (6 bases). V shed 4 bases and J shed 3 bases, with 17 bases lying between them. CDR1 and CDR2 (germline): SGHKS, YYEKEE (reference sequence). The CDR3 has 16 amino acids. CDR3 nucleotides: TGTGCCAGCAGCGCCATAGGGGGTGTCAACTACAATGAGCAGTTCTTC. The encoded protein is CASSAIGGVNYNEQFF.

V is TRBV27 and J is TRBJ1-2; D is ambiguous. Trimming left V 5 bases short and J 4 bases short, with 14 bases between. The CDR3 spans 14 residues. Germline-derived CDR1 and CDR2 are MNHEY and SMNVEV (reference sequence). CDR3 amino acids: CASSPQGGFYGYTF. The DNA of the CDR3 is TGTGCCAGCAGTCCTCAAGGAGGGTTCTATGGCTACACCTTC.

V and J are TRBV5-4 and TRBJ2-2; D ambiguous. V lost 10 bases and J lost 5, with 18 bases in between. Germline V gene sequence: CDR1 SGHNT, CDR2 YYREEE (reference sequence). CDR3 length equals 14 residues. CDR3: CAGYTMGKTGELFF. The CDR3 region has the DNA TGTGCCGGGTACACTATGGGGAAAACCGGGGAGCTGTTTTTT.

V and J are TRBV2 and TRBJ1-5; a possible D gene is TRBD1 (5 bases). Germline-derived CDR1 and CDR2 are SNHLY and FYNNEI. Trimming took 4 bases from V and 0 from J, leaving 13 bases between them. This CDR3 is built from 16 residues. CDR3 sequence: CASSARDPYSNQPQHF. The CDR3 DNA is TGTGCCAGCAGTGCCAGGGACCCGTATAGCAATCAGCCCCAGCATTTT.

This rearrangement joins TRBV2 to TRBJ2-7, with 9 positions matching TRBD1. The ends lost 6 bases at V and 5 bases at J; junction bases unmatched: 5. The CDR3 has 13 residues. CDR1 and CDR2 from the germline V gene are SNHLY and FYNNEI. CDR3 bases: TGTGCCAGCAGAGCCGGGACAGGGAACGAGCAGTACTTC. Residues: CASRAGTGNEQYF.

The V and J genes are TRBV5-1 and TRBJ2-7; 10 bases map to TRBD2. The germline CDR1 and CDR2 sequences are SGHRS and YFSETQ. The V gene end was trimmed by 3 bases and the J gene end by 6 bases; junction bases not matched to a gene: 9. The length of the CDR3 is 15 residues. Here the CDR3 reads CASSSLAGVLPEQYF. The CDR3 DNA sequence: TGCGCCAGCAGCTCGCTAGCGGGAGTTTTGCCCGAGCAGTACTTC.

V usage is TRBV18 and J usage is TRBJ2-7; D uncertain. V lost 1 base and J 4 bases, leaving 5 bases between the germline ends. CDR3 length: 12 residues. Germline V gene lookup returns CDR1 KGHSH and CDR2 LQKENI. The CDR3 is CASSPQQYEQYF. The CDR3 DNA reads as TGTGCCAGCTCACCACAACAGTACGAGCAGTACTTC.

The chain links TRBV7-2 to TRBJ2-3, with 7 bases that match TRBD1. The junction had 4 bases not matched to a gene; V was cut back by 5 bases and J by 2 bases. This CDR3 region has 14 residues. Germline V CDR1 and CDR2: SGHTA, FQGNSA. CDR3: CASSRDSTTDTQYF. The CDR3, as DNA: TGTGCCAGCAGCCGGGACAGCACCACAGATACGCAGTATTTT.

The J gene is TRBJ2-3, the V gene TRBV29-1; 15 bases fit TRBD2. V trimming: 5 bases; J trimming: 7 bases; junction bases outside the gene matches: 4. Germline V gene lookup returns CDR1 SQVTM and CDR2 ANQGSEA. The CDR3 consists of 14 residues. The CDR3 region has the DNA TGCAGCGTTAAGGGACTAGCGGGAGGTAATACGCAGTATTTT. Protein product: CSVKGLAGGNTQYF.

This chain uses TRBV5-1 with TRBJ2-3, with D possibly being TRBD1 (6 bases). Looked up from germline, CDR1 is SGHRS and CDR2 is YFSETQ. Trimming pared 4 bases from V and 6 bases from J, leaving 18 bases between. The CDR3 runs to 15 residues. CDR3 sequence reads: CASSLGYREGDTQYF. The DNA of the CDR3 is TGCGCCAGCAGCCTTGGATACAGGGAAGGTGATACGCAGTATTTT.

This chain uses TRBV5-4 with TRBJ2-7, with 8 bases matching TRBD2. Germline V gives CDR1 SGHNT, CDR2 YYREEE (reference sequence). This CDR3 contains 15 residues. The J segment lost 0 bases and the V segment lost 5 bases, leaving 7 bases of the junction unmatched. The CDR3 region is CASSLTSANSYEQYF. In nucleotides, the CDR3 is TGTGCCAGCAGTTTGACTAGCGCCAACTCCTACGAGCAGTACTTC.

The gene calls are TRBV2 and TRBJ2-5; tentative D call: TRBD1 (6 bases). Germline values: CDR1 SNHLY, CDR2 FYNNEI. V shed 3 bases and J shed 5 bases, with 13 bases lying between them. The CDR3 spans 14 residues. This CDR3 is CASSEFRGGETQYF. As DNA, the CDR3 is TGTGCCAGCAGTGAGTTCAGGGGCGGCGAGACCCAGTACTTC.

V gene TRBV5-1 combines with J gene TRBJ2-1; the match to TRBD1 covers 12 bases. CDR3 length: 16 residues. In germline, CDR1 is SGHRS, CDR2 YFSETQ. With 1 base clipped from V and 5 bases from J, the junction kept 4 bases outside the gene matches. In DNA form, the CDR3 reads TGCGCCAGCAGCTTGAGGGGACAGGGGGCCGACAATGAGCAGTTCTTC. It translates to CASSLRGQGADNEQFF.

This chain uses TRBV2 with TRBJ2-4, with D unclear. The CDR3 has 16 amino acids. V dropped 3 bases and J dropped 1 base, with 13 bases sitting between them. Germline assignment: CDR1 SNHLY and CDR2 FYNNEI. CDR3 DNA: TGTGCCAGCAGTGATAGTAGGTTTTTTGCCAAAAACATTCAGTACTTC. The encoded protein is CASSDSRFFAKNIQYF.

This clone came up a few times. The chain couples TRBV6-5 to TRBJ1-2; 8 bases line up with TRBD1. Germline CDR1 and CDR2: MNHEY and SVGAGI. The CDR3 is made up of 14 amino acids. The CDR3 spells CGVGQGVPMGGYTF. DNA for the CDR3: TGTGGAGTAGGACAGGGCGTACCGATGGGCGGCTACACCTTC.

This chain uses TRBV18 with TRBJ2-1; D might be TRBD1 or TRBD2, each matching 5 bases. The germline V and J ends were trimmed by 3 bases and 6 bases, with 12 bases remaining between them. Germline loops: CDR1 KGHSH, CDR2 LQKENI. This CDR3 spans 14 amino acids. The CDR3, as DNA: TGTGCCAGCTCACCCCCTCAGAGGGGCAATGAGCAGTTCTTC. Translated: CASSPPQRGNEQFF.

This clone was found once. The rearrangement uses TRBV30 and TRBJ1-5; D is possibly TRBD1 (5 bases). CDR1 is GTSNPN and CDR2 is SVGIG in the germline V gene (reference sequence). The CDR3 consists of 13 residues. The V gene lost 2 bases and the J gene lost 7 bases, with 12 bases spanning the gap. CDR3 residues: CAWSSGVEQPQHF. In DNA, the CDR3 is TGTGCCTGGAGTTCGGGGGTGGAGCAGCCCCAGCATTTT.